These T cell receptor beta chains were read from a single sample in a study of cytomegalovirus exposure and HLA in healthy donors. TCRdb keeps only in-frame clones here, not all; method: immunoSEQ multiplex PCR. This sample has around 160,000 clones; roughly 77% occur once, and the top ten carry 4% to 5%. Sequencing was carried out using PBMCs. The receptors were gathered from a man younger than 35 in good health and CMV-seropositive. Each CDR3 is given with its conserved first and last residue. The order of the fields is J gene, V gene, CDR3 length, D gene, clone size, CDR3 DNA, CDR3 protein. The D gene is left open where the match is weak. Not every row has a clone size; where given, it reads once, few, many or a size class.

>TRBJ2-2|TRBV7-2|13|TRBD2|NA
TGTGCCAGCAGCCACGGGGGGACCGGGGAGCTGTTTTTT
CASSHGGTGELFF
>TRBJ1-1|TRBV7-8|14|TRBD1|NA
TGTGCCAGCAGAAGGACAGGGGATAACACTGAAGCTTTCTTT
CASRRTGDNTEAFF
>TRBJ1-6|TRBV19|16|TRBD1|NA
TGTGCCAGTAGTCCCTCCAGGGGACAGACAAATTCACCCCTCCACTTT
CASSPSRGQTNSPLHF
>TRBJ2-5|TRBV19|15|TRBD2|NA
TGTGCCAGTAGTATAATAGCGGGAGGGCCGGAGACCCAGTACTTC
CASSIIAGGPETQYF
>TRBJ1-4|TRBV6-6|16|TRBD1|NA
TGTGCCAGCAGTTTTACCGGGGGACAGGTAGTTGAAAAACTGTTTTTT
CASSFTGGQVVEKLFF
>TRBJ1-2|TRBV18|11|NA|NA
TGTGCCAGCTCACCGGTCGGTGGCTACACCTTC
CASSPVGGYTF
>TRBJ1-2|TRBV6-1|13|NA|NA
TGTGCCAGCAGTGAAGGGGGGGACTATGGCTACACCTTC
CASSEGGDYGYTF
>TRBJ2-1|TRBV6-4|16|NA|NA
TGTGCCAGCAGTGACTCGAGACAGAGCTCCTACAATGAGCAGTTCTTC
CASSDSRQSSYNEQFF
>TRBJ1-1|TRBV11-3|13|NA|NA
TGTGCCAGCAGCCTTTCTCGGGGCACTGAAGCTTTCTTT
CASSLSRGTEAFF
>TRBJ2-2|TRBV30|14|NA|once
TGTGCCTGGAGTGTAGGGGGAATGACCGGGGAGCTGTTTTTT
CAWSVGGMTGELFF
>TRBJ1-5|TRBV10-3|17|TRBD1|few
TGTGCCATCAGTGAAACGACAGGGGGCGTTGGCAATCAGCCCCAGCATTTT
CAISETTGGVGNQPQHF
>TRBJ1-1|TRBV6-5|13|NA|NA
TGTGCCAGCAGCCAGAACAGGGATGGTGAAGCTTTCTTT
CASSQNRDGEAFF
>TRBJ2-5|TRBV28|16|TRBD2|NA
TGTGCCAGCAGTTTACAAGGGGAGCGGGGTCAAGAGACCCAGTACTTC
CASSLQGERGQETQYF
>TRBJ2-2|TRBV2|14|TRBD1|NA
TGTGCCAGCAGCGGACAGGGGGCATCCGGGGAGCTGTTTTTT
CASSGQGASGELFF
>TRBJ1-1|TRBV5-4|15|TRBD1|NA
TGTGCCAGCAGCCGAAAAGACAGGGAGAACACTGAAGCTTTCTTT
CASSRKDRENTEAFF
>TRBJ1-2|TRBV27|14|NA|NA
TGTGCCAGCAGTTTATTGCGGGGAGACTATGGCTACACCTTC
CASSLLRGDYGYTF
>TRBJ1-4|TRBV10-3|16|NA|NA
TGTGCCATCAGTGTTGGACAGCCAGCAACTAATGAAAAACTGTTTTTT
CAISVGQPATNEKLFF
>TRBJ1-6|TRBV7-9|15|NA|NA
TGTGCCAGCAGCTCGGGGAGCTCCTATAATTCACCCCTCCACTTT
CASSSGSSYNSPLHF
>TRBJ1-1|TRBV9|18|NA|NA
TGTGCCAGCAGCGCCCGAGGGGACTTTGAGGAGTTGGACACTGAAGCTTTCTTT
CASSARGDFEELDTEAFF
>TRBJ2-2|TRBV6-5|12|NA|NA
TGTGCCAAAGGGAGACCTACCGGGGAGCTGTTTTTT
CAKGRPTGELFF
>TRBJ2-3|TRBV19|17|NA|NA
TGTGCCAGTAGTATCACTCGACAGGCCTACCGCACAGATACGCAGTATTTT
CASSITRQAYRTDTQYF
>TRBJ1-3|TRBV5-1|14|NA|NA
TGCGCCAGCAGCTTGGACAGGGCTGGAAACACCATATATTTT
CASSLDRAGNTIYF
>TRBJ1-2|TRBV5-1|14|NA|NA
TGCGCCAGCAGCTCGGAGGACTCGACCTATGGCTACACCTTC
CASSSEDSTYGYTF
>TRBJ1-1|TRBV10-3|16|TRBD1|NA
TGTGCCATCAGTGAGCGGACAGGGAGAAAAAGGACTGAAGCTTTCTTT
CAISERTGRKRTEAFF
>TRBJ2-3|TRBV27|14|TRBD2|NA
TGTGCCAGCAGGACTAGCGGGAGCACAGATACGCAGTATTTT
CASRTSGSTDTQYF
>TRBJ2-5|TRBV10-3|14|NA|few
TGTGCCATCAGTGAAGGGGGGGGCCAAGAGACCCAGTACTTC
CAISEGGGQETQYF
>TRBJ2-1|TRBV2|16|TRBD2|NA
TGTGCCAGCAGTCACCTAGCGGGACTAGGCTACAATGAGCAGTTCTTC
CASSHLAGLGYNEQFF
>TRBJ1-2|TRBV7-2|13|NA|NA
TGTGCCAGCAGCTTCGGGGAAATCTATGGCTACACCTTC
CASSFGEIYGYTF
>TRBJ2-1|TRBV2|14|NA|NA
TGTGCCAGCAGTGAAGCGGGGGGGCTTGGTGAGCAGTTCTTC
CASSEAGGLGEQFF